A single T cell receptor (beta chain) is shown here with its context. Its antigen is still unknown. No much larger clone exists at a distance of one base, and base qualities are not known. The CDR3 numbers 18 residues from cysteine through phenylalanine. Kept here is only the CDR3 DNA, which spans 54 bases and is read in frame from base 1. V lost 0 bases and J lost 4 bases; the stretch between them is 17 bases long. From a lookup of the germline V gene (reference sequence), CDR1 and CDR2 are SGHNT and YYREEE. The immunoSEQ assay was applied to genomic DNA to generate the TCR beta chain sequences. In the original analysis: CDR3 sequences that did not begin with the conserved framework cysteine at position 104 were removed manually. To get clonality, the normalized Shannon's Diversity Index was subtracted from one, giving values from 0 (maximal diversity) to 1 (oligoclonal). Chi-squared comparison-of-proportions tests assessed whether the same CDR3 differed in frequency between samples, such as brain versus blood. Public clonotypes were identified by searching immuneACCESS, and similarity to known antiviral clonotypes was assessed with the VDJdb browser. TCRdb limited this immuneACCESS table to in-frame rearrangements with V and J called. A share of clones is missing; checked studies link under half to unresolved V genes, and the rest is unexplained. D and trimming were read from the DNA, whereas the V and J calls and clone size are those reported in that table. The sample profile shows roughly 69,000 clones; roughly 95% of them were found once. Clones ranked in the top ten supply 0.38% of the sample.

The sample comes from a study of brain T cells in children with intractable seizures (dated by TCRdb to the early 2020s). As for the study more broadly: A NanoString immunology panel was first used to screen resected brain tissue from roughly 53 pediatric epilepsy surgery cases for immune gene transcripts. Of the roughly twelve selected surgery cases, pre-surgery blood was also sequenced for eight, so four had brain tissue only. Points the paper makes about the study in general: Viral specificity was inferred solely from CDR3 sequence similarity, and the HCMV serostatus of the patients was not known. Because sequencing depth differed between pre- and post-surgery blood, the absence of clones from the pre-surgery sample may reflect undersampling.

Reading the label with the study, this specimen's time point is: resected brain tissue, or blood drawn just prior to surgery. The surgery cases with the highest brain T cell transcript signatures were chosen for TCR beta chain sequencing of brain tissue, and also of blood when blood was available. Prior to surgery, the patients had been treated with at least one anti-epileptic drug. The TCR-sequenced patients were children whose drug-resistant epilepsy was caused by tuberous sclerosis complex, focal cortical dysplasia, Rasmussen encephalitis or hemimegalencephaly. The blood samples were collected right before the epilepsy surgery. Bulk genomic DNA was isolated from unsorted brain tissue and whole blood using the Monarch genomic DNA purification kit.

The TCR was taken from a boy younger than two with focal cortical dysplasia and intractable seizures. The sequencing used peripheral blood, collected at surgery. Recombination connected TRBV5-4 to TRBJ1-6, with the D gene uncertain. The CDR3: CASSLAVFSADYNSPLHF. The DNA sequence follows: TGTGCCAGCAGCTTGGCGGTCTTTTCGGCAGATTATAATTCACCCCTCCACTTT.